The rows below give T cell receptor beta chains drawn from one sample of a study of T cell responses to AZD1222 COVID-19 vaccine. Assay used: immunoSEQ multiplex PCR; TCRdb lists only in-frame clones, some missing. The repertoire includes about 140,000 clones, 85% to 95% of them detected once, and approximately 0.9% sits in the top ten. The starting material was peripheral blood, obtained on day 0 of MenACWY control vaccination. The receptor source for this set is an adult in good health. Both conserved end residues are part of each CDR3. A D gene is named only where the DNA matches it firmly. Part of the rows lack a size; the others show once, few, many or a class for expanded clones.

14	TRBV2	NA	NA	TRBJ2-5	CASSPNRGSETQYF	TGTGCCAGCAGCCCGAATCGGGGGTCAGAGACCCAGTACTTC
16	TRBV7-2	NA	NA	TRBJ1-6	CASSRGGGPYNSPLHF	TGTGCCAGCAGCAGGGGGGGAGGGCCATATAATTCACCCCTCCACTTT
11	TRBV9	NA	NA	TRBJ1-6	CAPRGSSPLHF	TGTGCCCCCAGGGGATCATCACCCCTCCACTTT
15	TRBV5-1	NA	TRBD1	TRBJ1-1	CASSPRQGVSTEAFF	TGCGCCAGCAGCCCCCGACAGGGAGTGAGCACTGAAGCTTTCTTT
14	TRBV6-1	NA	NA	TRBJ1-6	CASSDQQGYSPLHF	TGTGCCAGCAGTGATCAACAGGGTTATTCACCCCTCCACTTT
15	TRBV27	NA	NA	TRBJ1-5	CASSPRDPLNQPQHF	TGTGCCAGCAGTCCCCGGGACCCGCTAAATCAGCCCCAGCATTTT
17	TRBV28	NA	NA	TRBJ1-3	CASSLDYKRGAGNTIYF	TGTGCCAGCAGTTTAGACTACAAAAGGGGCGCTGGAAACACCATATATTTT
17	TRBV10-1	NA	NA	TRBJ1-5	CASRRAGGRRSNQPQHF	TGCGCCAGCAGGAGGGCTGGGGGGCGGAGGAGCAATCAGCCCCAGCATTTT
16	TRBV6-1	once	TRBD2	TRBJ2-5	CASSAGTSGGRETQYF	TGTGCCAGCAGTGCTGGGACTAGCGGTGGGAGGGAGACCCAGTACTTC
15	TRBV6-5	NA	NA	TRBJ1-3	CASNRDLLTGNTIYF	TGTGCCAGCAACAGGGACCTGTTGACAGGAAACACCATATATTTT
15	TRBV5-1	NA	TRBD1	TRBJ1-1	CASRTLTGTNTEAFF	TGCGCCAGCAGAACCTTGACAGGGACGAACACTGAAGCTTTCTTT
13	TRBV9	NA	NA	TRBJ1-5	CASSGPANQPQHF	TGTGCCAGCAGCGGCCCTGCAAATCAGCCCCAGCATTTT
14	TRBV4-3	once	NA	TRBJ1-1	CASSQAGGGTEAFF	TGCGCCAGCAGCCAAGCGGGGGGCGGCACTGAAGCTTTCTTT
16	TRBV5-4	once	NA	TRBJ2-1	CASSPGGASTYNEQFF	TGTGCCAGCAGCCCAGGTGGGGCGAGCACCTACAATGAGCAGTTCTTC
17	TRBV5-4	NA	TRBD2	TRBJ2-5	CASSTDGASGLQETQYF	TGTGCCAGCAGCACCGACGGCGCTAGCGGGTTACAAGAGACCCAGTACTTC
17	TRBV5-1	NA	TRBD1	TRBJ2-1	CASSLAFGQGGIHEQFF	TGCGCCAGCAGCTTGGCCTTCGGACAGGGGGGGATCCATGAGCAGTTCTTC
13	TRBV7-3	NA	NA	TRBJ1-6	CASSLWRESPLHF	TGTGCCAGCAGCTTATGGCGGGAGTCACCCCTCCACTTT
14	TRBV11-2	NA	TRBD1	TRBJ1-4	CASSSVRGREKLFF	TGTGCCAGCAGCTCAGTAAGGGGGCGTGAAAAACTGTTTTTT
14	TRBV4-1	NA	NA	TRBJ1-2	CASSPGPRVGGYTF	TGCGCCAGCTCACCCGGGCCGCGGGTGGGTGGCTACACCTTC
14	TRBV28	NA	TRBD2	TRBJ2-1	CASTGRASYNEQFF	TGTGCCAGCACCGGGAGGGCCAGCTACAATGAGCAGTTCTTC
15	TRBV27	NA	NA	TRBJ1-5	CASSLTPKGNQPQHF	TGTGCCAGCAGTTTAACCCCCAAAGGGAATCAGCCCCAGCATTTT
13	TRBV2	once	TRBD1	TRBJ1-2	CASSQDRDYGYTF	TGTGCCAGCAGCCAGGACAGGGACTATGGCTACACCTTC